This T cell receptor beta chain was observed in a study of graft-versus-host responses after intestinal transplantation. Turning to the study itself: Recipients had multivisceral, liver-intestinal, or isolated intestinal transplants. Each recipient received anti-thymocyte globulin induction, then tacrolimus and steroids for approximately three years.

Germline V gene lookup returns CDR1 GTSNPN and CDR2 SVGIG (reference sequence). The V and J ends lost 2 bases and 4 bases, in that order; junction bases with no gene match: 7. The CDR3 is made up of 14 amino acids. In regard to this clone: No antigen is known for it.

TCRdb's table, derived via immunoSEQ multiplex PCR, lists solely in-frame clones and lacks some. The sample contains about 99,000 clones, about 90% of which appear only once. This receptor was taken from a human donor who was the organ donor for an intestinal transplant. The sequencing used unstimulated CD8+ T cells sorted from spleen or lymph node cells, collected before transplant. The chain uses TRBV30 and TRBJ1-2; 7 bases fit TRBD1. CDR3 region: CAWSPDRYPYGYTF. The CDR3 region has the DNA TGTGCCTGGAGTCCGGACAGGTACCCCTATGGCTACACCTTC.